This is a list of T cell receptor beta chains from one sample in a study of T cells after yellow fever vaccination. MiXCR, applied by TCRdb to the 5' RACE reads, yields one record per CDR3 protein. Altogether under 350,000 distinct CDR3 sequences are present, over 4% being singletons, with the ten largest covering about 22%. This specimen was PBMCs, taken 5 days after the yellow fever booster vaccination. Every receptor here comes from a young man who received the YFV17D yellow fever vaccine. Each CDR3 is given with its conserved first and last residue. D genes are given only for firm matches. For some rows the clone size is stated as once, few or many, or as a class when expanded; others skip it.

D: NA; V: TRBV3-1; size: few; J: TRBJ1-1; DNA: TGTGCCAGCAGCCAAGAGGATGGCGGCACTGAAGCTTTCTTT; CDR3: CASSQEDGGTEAFF
D: NA; V: TRBV5-1; size: few; J: TRBJ2-2; DNA: TGCGCCAGCAGCTCCCAAACGAACACCGGGGAGCTGTTTTTT; CDR3: CASSSQTNTGELFF
D: NA; V: TRBV24-1; size: few; J: TRBJ1-4; DNA: TGTGCCACCAGTGACCCCAGGACAGCAGATGAAAAACTGTTTTTT; CDR3: CATSDPRTADEKLFF
D: NA; V: TRBV4-3; size: few; J: TRBJ1-5; DNA: TGCGCCAGCAGCCAAGTCAGGGCTTTTCAGCCCCAGCATTTT; CDR3: CASSQVRAFQPQHF
D: NA; V: TRBV5-1; size: NA; J: TRBJ2-7; DNA: TGCGCCAGCAGCCGGAGTCCGGACAGTTTCCTCGAGCAGTACTTC; CDR3: CASSRSPDSFLEQYF
D: NA; V: TRBV10-2; size: few; J: TRBJ2-1; DNA: TGCGCCAGCAGTAGCGTCTCCTACAATGAGCAGTTCTTC; CDR3: CASSSVSYNEQFF
D: NA; V: TRBV28; size: few; J: TRBJ2-6; DNA: TGTGCCAGCAGTTTTTTGGGATCTGGGGCCAACGTCCTGACTTTC; CDR3: CASSFLGSGANVLTF
D: TRBD1; V: TRBV18; size: NA; J: TRBJ2-2; DNA: TGTGCCAGCTCATCGCAGGGGGAAAACACCGGGGAGCTGTTTTTT; CDR3: CASSSQGENTGELFF
D: TRBD2; V: TRBV5-6; size: many; J: TRBJ2-4; DNA: TGTGCCAGCAGCTTGGGGGGGAGGGTGAACATTCAGTACTTC; CDR3: CASSLGGRVNIQYF
D: TRBD1; V: TRBV6-1; size: few; J: TRBJ1-6; DNA: TGTGCCAGCAGTAAAACAGGGGGCGCGGTTTCACCCCTCCACTTT; CDR3: CASSKTGGAVSPLHF
D: NA; V: TRBV5-1; size: NA; J: TRBJ2-1; DNA: TGCGCCAGCAGCTTGGGGGAGAATGCGTACAATGAGCAGTTCTTC; CDR3: CASSLGENAYNEQFF
D: NA; V: TRBV30; size: NA; J: TRBJ2-5; DNA: TGTGCCTGGAGTCGGGAGACCCAGTACTTC; CDR3: CAWSRETQYF
D: NA; V: TRBV15; size: many; J: TRBJ2-1; DNA: TGTGCCACCAGCAGAGATCGGAATGGGTTCGGCAATGAGCAGTTCTTC; CDR3: CATSRDRNGFGNEQFF
D: NA; V: TRBV12-5; size: many; J: TRBJ1-1; DNA: TGTGCTAGTGGCGTTCCGGGGGGCGAAGCTTTCTTT; CDR3: CASGVPGGEAFF
D: NA; V: TRBV4-3; size: many; J: TRBJ2-1; DNA: TGCGCCAGCAGCCAAGAAAGTTGGGGGAATGAGCAGTTCTTC; CDR3: CASSQESWGNEQFF
D: NA; V: TRBV5-1; size: many; J: TRBJ1-4; DNA: TGCGCCAGCAGCCGGGACCCCCAGACTAATGAAAAACTGTTTTTT; CDR3: CASSRDPQTNEKLFF
D: TRBD1; V: TRBV25-1; size: few; J: TRBJ2-7; DNA: TGTGCCAGCAGTGGTAGCAGGGGGCGGTACGAGCAGTACTTC; CDR3: CASSGSRGRYEQYF
D: NA; V: TRBV5-1; size: many; J: TRBJ1-3; DNA: TGCGCCAGCAGCTTGGGACACTCTGGAAACACCATATATTTT; CDR3: CASSLGHSGNTIYF
D: TRBD2; V: TRBV7-9; size: few; J: TRBJ2-5; DNA: TGTGCCAGCAGTCAAGCACTAGCGGGGTCGGAGACCCAGTACTTC; CDR3: CASSQALAGSETQYF
D: NA; V: TRBV10-3; size: NA; J: TRBJ2-1; DNA: TGTGCCATCAGTGAAAGGTCCCCCCGTGAGGGGCTTGAGCAGTTCTTC; CDR3: CAISERSPREGLEQFF
D: TRBD2; V: TRBV6-5; size: many; J: TRBJ2-5; DNA: TGTGCCAGCAGTTACGGTGCGGGGGGGCGTAGGTCCTTGTACTTC; CDR3: CASSYGAGGRRSLYF
D: NA; V: TRBV5-1; size: NA; J: TRBJ1-2; DNA: TGCGCCAGCAGCGCCGGCATAGGGAGCTACACCTTC; CDR3: CASSAGIGSYTF
D: TRBD2; V: TRBV20-1; size: many; J: TRBJ2-5; DNA: TGCAGTGCTAACCCGACTAGCGGGGGGTGGCAAGAGACCCAGTACTTC; CDR3: CSANPTSGGWQETQYF
D: NA; V: TRBV7-9; size: few; J: TRBJ1-2; DNA: TGTGCCAGCAGCTTACAGGGGATCCGCTATGGCTACACCTTC; CDR3: CASSLQGIRYGYTF
D: NA; V: TRBV3-1; size: many; J: TRBJ2-4; DNA: TGTGCCAGCAGCCAACGGGACGGAGAAAACATTCAGTACTTC; CDR3: CASSQRDGENIQYF
D: NA; V: TRBV2; size: NA; J: TRBJ1-1; DNA: TGTGCCAGCAGGGCACCGGGACCCAAGAACACTGAAGCTTTCTTT; CDR3: CASRAPGPKNTEAFF
D: TRBD1; V: TRBV7-3; size: few; J: TRBJ1-6; DNA: TGTGCCAGCAGCTTAAGTGTCAGGGGGTATTCACCCCTCCACTTT; CDR3: CASSLSVRGYSPLHF
D: TRBD1; V: TRBV13; size: many; J: TRBJ1-1; DNA: TGTGCCAGCAGCGTAGGACAGGGGGCGAACACTGAAGCTTTCTTT; CDR3: CASSVGQGANTEAFF
D: NA; V: TRBV6-5; size: NA; J: TRBJ1-1; DNA: TGTGCCAGCAGTTATAAGTGGACATTGAACACTGAAGCTTTCTTT; CDR3: CASSYKWTLNTEAFF
D: NA; V: TRBV12-3/TRBV12-4; size: NA; J: TRBJ1-2; DNA: TGTGCCAGCACGGGGGCGTTTGGCTACACCTTC; CDR3: CASTGAFGYTF
D: TRBD1; V: TRBV4-2; size: few; J: TRBJ1-6; DNA: TGTGCCAGCAGCCAAGTCCTGGGACAGACAAATTCACCCCTCCACTTT; CDR3: CASSQVLGQTNSPLHF
D: TRBD1; V: TRBV5-1; size: few; J: TRBJ1-6; DNA: TGCGCCAGCAGCCTGACCCCCGGGACAGATTCGCGACCCCTCCACTTT; CDR3: CASSLTPGTDSRPLHF
D: NA; V: TRBV7-2; size: NA; J: TRBJ1-1; DNA: TGTGCCAGCAGCCCGGGCAGAGGGCGCACTGAAGCTTTCTTT; CDR3: CASSPGRGRTEAFF
D: NA; V: TRBV7-2; size: NA; J: TRBJ1-1; DNA: TGTGCCAGCAGCTTAAGGGGGGAAGCTGAAGCTTTCTTT; CDR3: CASSLRGEAEAFF
D: NA; V: TRBV12-3/TRBV12-4; size: few; J: TRBJ1-3; DNA: TGTGCCAGCAGTGACGGATTCTCTGGAAACACCATATATTTT; CDR3: CASSDGFSGNTIYF
D: NA; V: TRBV15; size: few; J: TRBJ2-7; DNA: TGTGCCACCAGCAGGACAGCGACCGATTACGAGCAGTACTTC; CDR3: CATSRTATDYEQYF
D: NA; V: TRBV12-3/TRBV12-4; size: NA; J: TRBJ1-5; DNA: TGTGCCAGCAGTTTAGGACAGGAGCAGCCCCAGCATTTT; CDR3: CASSLGQEQPQHF
D: NA; V: TRBV10-3; size: few; J: TRBJ1-6; DNA: TGTGCCATCAGTGGCGACAGTTCACCCCTCCACTTT; CDR3: CAISGDSSPLHF
D: NA; V: TRBV20-1; size: many; J: TRBJ2-1; DNA: TGCAGTGCTAGAGTAGCCGGGCCCTCCTACAATGAGCAGTTCTTC; CDR3: CSARVAGPSYNEQFF
D: TRBD1; V: TRBV4-1; size: few; J: TRBJ2-7; DNA: TGCGCCAGCAGCCAGGACAGGGGCTCCTACGAGCAGTACTTC; CDR3: CASSQDRGSYEQYF
D: TRBD1; V: TRBV4-3; size: NA; J: TRBJ2-1; DNA: TGCGCCAGCAGCCACCGACAGGGGCTCAATGAGCAGTTCTTC; CDR3: CASSHRQGLNEQFF
D: TRBD1; V: TRBV3-1; size: many; J: TRBJ2-1; DNA: TGTGCCAGCAGCCAAGTTCGGGGACAGGGATTAAATGAGCAGTTCTTC; CDR3: CASSQVRGQGLNEQFF
D: TRBD1; V: TRBV5-1; size: NA; J: TRBJ2-7; DNA: TGCGCCAGCAGCTTGGCCACAGGGGTCTACGAGCAGTACTTC; CDR3: CASSLATGVYEQYF
D: NA; V: TRBV4-1; size: many; J: TRBJ2-5; DNA: TGCGCCAGCAGCCAAGGCGCCGGGATCACACAAGAGACCCAGTACTTC; CDR3: CASSQGAGITQETQYF
D: NA; V: TRBV5-1; size: few; J: TRBJ1-2; DNA: TGCGCCAGCAGCTTGGGGGCAGGCACTAACTATGGCTACACCTTC; CDR3: CASSLGAGTNYGYTF
D: NA; V: TRBV4-2; size: NA; J: TRBJ2-7; DNA: TGTGCCAGCAGCCATAGACAGGAAGGGTACGAGCAGTACTTC; CDR3: CASSHRQEGYEQYF
D: NA; V: TRBV6-5; size: NA; J: TRBJ1-1; DNA: TGTGCCAGCAGTTTGTCGACTGATCTCTCTCGAGCTTTCTTT; CDR3: CASSLSTDLSRAFF
D: NA; V: TRBV18; size: many; J: TRBJ1-6; DNA: TGTGCCAGCTCACCTCTCATAACAGGGAGCAATTCACCCCTCCACTTT; CDR3: CASSPLITGSNSPLHF
D: NA; V: TRBV23-1; size: few; J: TRBJ2-7; DNA: TGCGCCAGCAGGTACTACGAGCAGTACTTC; CDR3: CASRYYEQYF
D: NA; V: TRBV7-3; size: few; J: TRBJ2-2; DNA: TGTGCCAGCAGCTCTAACCCCCGGAGCGCGAACACCGGGGAGCTGTTTTTT; CDR3: CASSSNPRSANTGELFF
D: NA; V: TRBV6-5; size: NA; J: TRBJ2-3; DNA: TGTGCCACCCGGACTAGCACAGATACGCAGTATTTT; CDR3: CATRTSTDTQYF
D: TRBD1; V: TRBV6-2/TRBV6-3; size: many; J: TRBJ1-1; DNA: TGTGCCAGCAGAAATATCGACAGGGAGAACACTGAAGCTTTCTTT; CDR3: CASRNIDRENTEAFF